Listed below are T cell receptor beta chains from one sample, sequenced in a study of T cells after yellow fever vaccination. TCRdb itself ran the 5' RACE reads through MiXCR, one entry per CDR3 protein. The sample lists under 550,000 distinct CDR3 sequences, around a fifth occurring once. This specimen consisted of PBMCs, obtained about 20 days after the first yellow fever vaccination. The receptors were sampled from a young man who received the YFV17D yellow fever vaccine. CDR3s include the opening cysteine and the closing phenylalanine or tryptophan. Each record gives: CDR3 length, V gene, J gene, D gene, clone size, CDR3 DNA, CDR3 protein. D genes are given only for firm matches. Expanded clones get a size class; other rows say once, few or many, or leave the size out.

>13|TRBV27|TRBJ1-2|.|.
TGTGCCAGCAGTTTCTACAGCAACTATGGCTACACCTTC
CASSFYSNYGYTF
>13|TRBV12-3/TRBV12-4|TRBJ2-1|.|few
TGTGCCAGCTCCTCTTCTAAGTACAATGAGCAGTTCTTC
CASSSSKYNEQFF
>17|TRBV6-2/TRBV6-3|TRBJ1-5|TRBD1|once
TGTGCCAGCAGTCCTTGGACAGGGGGTTTCAGCAATCAGCCCCAGCATTTT
CASSPWTGGFSNQPQHF
>20|TRBV11-2|TRBJ2-3|.|few
TGTGCCAGCAGCTTTCCTAGAGTGGGATCTCCAAGGTCGGGGACAGATACGCAGTATTTT
CASSFPRVGSPRSGTDTQYF
>20|TRBV3-1|TRBJ2-5|.|.
TGTGCCAGCAGCCAAAAGGTTGGCAGAAGGCGAGCATCAGACAGAGAGACCCAGTACTTC
CASSQKVGRRRASDRETQYF
>15|TRBV6-4|TRBJ2-1|.|few
TGTGCCAGCAGTGACTCCGTTGACTTTAGGGGGGAGCAGTTCTTC
CASSDSVDFRGEQFF
>12|TRBV6-2/TRBV6-3|TRBJ2-4|.|few
TGTGCCAGCAGCTCCAATCGAAACATTCAGTACTTC
CASSSNRNIQYF
>16|TRBV6-2/TRBV6-3|TRBJ2-3|.|few
TGTGCCAGCAGTTACTCGAACTACACTAGCACAGATACGCAGTATTTT
CASSYSNYTSTDTQYF
>14|TRBV2|TRBJ1-3|.|.
TGTGCCAGCAGTGAAGCGCGGCAGGGAAACACCATATATTTT
CASSEARQGNTIYF
>15|TRBV2|TRBJ2-3|.|few
TGTGCCAGCAGAGCAGCGGTTGTGGGCACAGATACGCAGTATTTT
CASRAAVVGTDTQYF
>14|TRBV5-5|TRBJ1-1|.|.
TGTGCCAGCAGCTCCTTTGACCTTGGCACTGAAGCTTACTTT
CASSSFDLGTEAYF
>16|TRBV24-1|TRBJ2-5|TRBD2|few
TGTGCCACCAGTGATGCCGGGACTAGCATCCAAGAGACCCAGTACTTC
CATSDAGTSIQETQYF
>13|TRBV5-1|TRBJ1-5|.|many
TGCGCCAGCAGCTTTGGGAGCAATCAGCCCCAGCATTTT
CASSFGSNQPQHF
>12|TRBV27|TRBJ2-1|TRBD2|.
TGTGCCAGCAGAGGCGGGAGCAATGAGCAGTTCTTC
CASRGGSNEQFF
>17|TRBV20-1|TRBJ2-7|.|.
TGCAGTGCTGTGTCAGTCGGGGCCGTCGACAGGATCTACGAGCAGTACTTC
CSAVSVGAVDRIYEQYF
>15|TRBV7-2|TRBJ2-2|TRBD2|few
TGTGCCAGCAGCTCCGGACTAGCGGGTACCGGGGAGCTGTTTTTT
CASSSGLAGTGELFF
>17|TRBV5-1|TRBJ2-3|TRBD2|.
TGCGCCAGCAGCTTGGCCGGCGGGGGGCCTGGACGGGATACGCAGTATTTT
CASSLAGGGPGRDTQYF
>13|TRBV5-1|TRBJ2-7|.|few
TGCGCCAGCAGCTTGTCTGGGCGAGGCGAGCAGTACTTC
CASSLSGRGEQYF
>13|TRBV4-1|TRBJ2-1|.|once
TGCGCCAGCAGCCCTGCGCAGCTCAATGAGCAGTTCTTC
CASSPAQLNEQFF
>13|TRBV28|TRBJ1-2|.|.
TGTGCCAGCAGTTTGGCAGGGCAGTATGGCTACACCTTC
CASSLAGQYGYTF
>14|TRBV7-2|TRBJ2-3|TRBD2|.
TGTGCCAGCAGCCCTCGGGAGGGGGCAGATACGCAGTATTTT
CASSPREGADTQYF
>16|TRBV6-2/TRBV6-3|TRBJ2-2|TRBD2|.
TGTGCCAGCAGTAACCTAGCGGGGGAGAACACCGGGGAGCTGTTTTTT
CASSNLAGENTGELFF
>10|TRBV20-1|TRBJ2-3|.|many
TGCAGTGCCATCACAGATACGCAGTATTTT
CSAITDTQYF
>19|TRBV30|TRBJ2-2|TRBD2|few
TGTGCCTGGAGTGAGATAGGACTAGCGGGGGGCTCGAACACCGGGGAGCTGTTTTTT
CAWSEIGLAGGSNTGELFF